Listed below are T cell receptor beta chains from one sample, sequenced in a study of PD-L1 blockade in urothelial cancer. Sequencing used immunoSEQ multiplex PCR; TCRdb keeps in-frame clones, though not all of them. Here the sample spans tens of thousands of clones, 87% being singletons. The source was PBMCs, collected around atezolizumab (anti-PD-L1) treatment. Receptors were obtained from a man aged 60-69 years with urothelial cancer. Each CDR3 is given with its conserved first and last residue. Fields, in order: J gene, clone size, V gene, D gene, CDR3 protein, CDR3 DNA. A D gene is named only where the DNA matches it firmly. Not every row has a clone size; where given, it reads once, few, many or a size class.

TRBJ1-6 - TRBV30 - CAWTNRDSPLHF TGTGCCTGGACGAACAGGGATTCACCCCTCCACTTT
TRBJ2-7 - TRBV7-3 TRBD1 CASSRTGGPYEQYF TGTGCCAGCAGCCGGACAGGGGGCCCTTACGAGCAGTACTTC
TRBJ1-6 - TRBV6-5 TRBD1 CASSVPGQPNWLHF TGTGCCAGCAGTGTACCGGGACAGCCAAATTGGCTCCACTTT
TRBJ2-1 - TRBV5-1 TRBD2 CASSLATGLAGDNNEQFF TGCGCCAGCAGCTTGGCCACCGGGTTAGCGGGGGATAACAATGAGCAGTTCTTC
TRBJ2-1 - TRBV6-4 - CASSERPNTYNEQFF TGTGCCAGCAGCGAGCGCCCGAATACCTACAATGAGCAGTTCTTC
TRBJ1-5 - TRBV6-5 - CASRKGQRSNQPQHF TGTGCCAGCAGGAAAGGACAGCGGAGCAATCAGCCCCAGCATTTT
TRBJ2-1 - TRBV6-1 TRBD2 CASSDSGGYNEQFF TGTGCCAGCAGTGATAGCGGGGGGTACAATGAGCAGTTCTTC
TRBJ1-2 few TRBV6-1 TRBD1 CASSESRGGEGYGYTF TGTGCCAGCAGTGAATCAAGAGGGGGCGAAGGCTATGGCTACACCTTC
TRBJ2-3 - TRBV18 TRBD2 CASGAGGRTDTQYF TGTGCCAGTGGAGCGGGGGGGCGAACAGATACGCAGTATTTT
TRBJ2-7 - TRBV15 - CATSRLPDSGYEQYF TGTGCCACCAGCAGATTACCAGATTCGGGCTACGAGCAGTACTTC
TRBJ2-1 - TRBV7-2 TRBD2 CASSQRLAGGAYNEQFF TGTGCCAGCAGCCAACGACTAGCGGGGGGGGCCTACAATGAGCAGTTCTTC
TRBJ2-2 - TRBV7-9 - CASLAGTGELFF TGTGCCAGCTTGGCGGGAACCGGGGAGCTGTTTTTT